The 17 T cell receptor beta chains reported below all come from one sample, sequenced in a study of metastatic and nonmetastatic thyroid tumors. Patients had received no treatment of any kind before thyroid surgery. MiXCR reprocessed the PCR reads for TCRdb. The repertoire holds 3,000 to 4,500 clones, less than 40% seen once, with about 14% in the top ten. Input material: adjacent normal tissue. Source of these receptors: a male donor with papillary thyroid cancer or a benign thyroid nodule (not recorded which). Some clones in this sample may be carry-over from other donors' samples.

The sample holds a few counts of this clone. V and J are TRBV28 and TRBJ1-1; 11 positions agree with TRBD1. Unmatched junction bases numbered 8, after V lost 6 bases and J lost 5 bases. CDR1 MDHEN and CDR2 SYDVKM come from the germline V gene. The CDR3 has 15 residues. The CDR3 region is CASRFLRDRGTEAFF. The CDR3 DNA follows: TGTGCCAGCAGGTTCCTCCGGGACAGGGGGACTGAAGCTTTCTTT. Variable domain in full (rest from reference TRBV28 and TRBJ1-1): DVKVTQSSRYLVKRTGEKVFLECVQDMDHENMFWYRQDPGLGLRLIYFSYDVKMKEKGDIPEGYSVSREKKERFSLILESASTNQTSMYLCASRFLRDRGTEAFFGQGTRLTVV.

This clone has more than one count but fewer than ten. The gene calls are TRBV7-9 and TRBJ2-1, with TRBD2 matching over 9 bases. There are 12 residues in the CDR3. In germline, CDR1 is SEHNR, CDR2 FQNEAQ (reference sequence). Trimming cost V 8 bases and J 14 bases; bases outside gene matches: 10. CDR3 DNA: TGTGCCAGCTCCCGAGGCGGGAGGGCCGAGTTCTTC. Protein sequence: CASSRGGRAEFF.

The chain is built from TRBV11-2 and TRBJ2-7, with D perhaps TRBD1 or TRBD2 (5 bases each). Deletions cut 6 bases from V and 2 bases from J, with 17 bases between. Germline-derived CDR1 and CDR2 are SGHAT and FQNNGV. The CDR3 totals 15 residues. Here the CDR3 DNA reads TGTGCCAGCAGATTCGGGACCAAAGGGCCCTACGAGCAGTACTTC. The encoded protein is CASRFGTKGPYEQYF.

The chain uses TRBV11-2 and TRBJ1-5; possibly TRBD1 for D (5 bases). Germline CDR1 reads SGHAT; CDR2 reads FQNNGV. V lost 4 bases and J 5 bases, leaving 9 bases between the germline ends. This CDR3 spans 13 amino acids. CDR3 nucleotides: TGTGCCAGCAGCTGGGGACTTTATCAGCCCCAGCATTTT. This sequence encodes CASSWGLYQPQHF.

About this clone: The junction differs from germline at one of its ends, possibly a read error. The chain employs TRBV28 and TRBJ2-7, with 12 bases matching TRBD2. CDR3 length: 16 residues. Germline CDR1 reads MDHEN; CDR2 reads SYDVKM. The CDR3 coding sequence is TGTGCCAGTAGTTCCCCCAGGACTAGCGGGATATACGAGCAGTACTTC. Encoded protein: CASSSPRTSGIYEQYF.

CDR3 in amino acids: CASSQGGQGHEQYF. The CDR3 nucleotides read TGTGCCAGCAGCCAAGGAGGGCAGGGCCACGAGCAGTACTTC. The chain couples TRBV7-2 to TRBJ2-7, with D possibly TRBD2 on 6 matching bases. Germline CDR1 SGHTA, CDR2 FQGNSA. The ends were cut back, 5 bases at V and 5 bases at J, with 16 bases in the middle. This CDR3 has 14 residues.

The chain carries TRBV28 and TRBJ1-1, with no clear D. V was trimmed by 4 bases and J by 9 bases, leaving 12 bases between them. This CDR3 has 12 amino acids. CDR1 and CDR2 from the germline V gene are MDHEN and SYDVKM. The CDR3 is CASSSQVLQAFF. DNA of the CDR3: TGTGCCAGCAGTTCGCAGGTCCTTCAAGCTTTCTTT.

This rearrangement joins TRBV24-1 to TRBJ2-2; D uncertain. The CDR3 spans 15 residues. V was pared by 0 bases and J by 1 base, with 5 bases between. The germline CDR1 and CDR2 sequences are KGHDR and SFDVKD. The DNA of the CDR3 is TGTGCCACCAGTGATTTGCAAGGGAACACCGGGGAGCTGTTTTTT. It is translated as CATSDLQGNTGELFF.

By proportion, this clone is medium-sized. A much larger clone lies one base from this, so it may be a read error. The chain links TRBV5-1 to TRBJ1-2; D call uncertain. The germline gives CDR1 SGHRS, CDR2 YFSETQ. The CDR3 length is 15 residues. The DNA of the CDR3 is TGCGCCAGCAGCTTGGAATTGGCATCTTATTATGGCCACACCTTC. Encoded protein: CASSLELASYYGHTF.

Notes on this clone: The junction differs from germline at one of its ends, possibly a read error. Written as DNA, the CDR3 is TGTGTCAGCAGCCGCAGCGGGGGCACAGATACGCAGTGTTTT. This gives the protein CVSSRSGGTDTQCF. The rearrangement joins TRBV5-4 to TRBJ2-3; 8 nucleotides line up with TRBD2. This CDR3 region has 14 residues. Germline loops: CDR1 SGHNT, CDR2 YYREEE (reference sequence).

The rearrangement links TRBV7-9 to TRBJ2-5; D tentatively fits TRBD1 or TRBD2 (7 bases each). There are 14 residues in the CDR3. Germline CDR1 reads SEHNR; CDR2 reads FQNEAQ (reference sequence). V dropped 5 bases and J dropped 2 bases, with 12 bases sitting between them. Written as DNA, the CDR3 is TGTGCCAGCAGCCAGGGGGGGGCTCAAGAGACCCAGTACTTC. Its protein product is CASSQGGAQETQYF.

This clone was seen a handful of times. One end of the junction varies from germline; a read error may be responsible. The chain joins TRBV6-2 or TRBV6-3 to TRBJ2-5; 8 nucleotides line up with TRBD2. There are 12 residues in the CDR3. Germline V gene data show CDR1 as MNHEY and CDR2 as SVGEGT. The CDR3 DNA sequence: TGTGCCAGCAGTTACCTAGGTAGCGGGGCCGTTTTC. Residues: CASSYLGSGAVF.

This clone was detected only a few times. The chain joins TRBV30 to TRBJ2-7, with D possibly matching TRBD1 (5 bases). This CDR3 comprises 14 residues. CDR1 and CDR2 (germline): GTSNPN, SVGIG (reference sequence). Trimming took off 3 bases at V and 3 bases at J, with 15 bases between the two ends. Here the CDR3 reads CAWRPGQGNYEQYF. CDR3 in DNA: TGTGCCTGGAGACCCGGACAAGGGAACTACGAGCAGTACTTC.

CDR3 coding DNA: TGCGCCAGCAGCCAGGTGGGGGGCGCGAAAGGCTACACCTTC. Protein product: CASSQVGGAKGYTF. This chain uses TRBV4-1 with TRBJ1-2; TRBD1 might be the D (6 bases). The germline V gene has CDR1 MGHRA and CDR2 YSYEKL. The ends were cut back, 3 bases at V and 8 bases at J, with 16 bases in the middle. This CDR3 region has 14 residues.

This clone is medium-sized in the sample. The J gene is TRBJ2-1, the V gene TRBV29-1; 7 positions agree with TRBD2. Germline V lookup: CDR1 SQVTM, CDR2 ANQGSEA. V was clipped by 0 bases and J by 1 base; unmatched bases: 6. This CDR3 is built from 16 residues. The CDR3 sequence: CSVEDPGRTSYNEQFF. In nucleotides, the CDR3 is TGCAGCGTTGAAGATCCCGGGAGGACGTCCTACAATGAGCAGTTCTTC.

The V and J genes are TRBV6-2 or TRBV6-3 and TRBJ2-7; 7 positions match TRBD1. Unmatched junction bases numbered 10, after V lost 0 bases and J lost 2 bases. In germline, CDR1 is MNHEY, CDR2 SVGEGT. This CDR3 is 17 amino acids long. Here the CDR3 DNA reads TGTGCCAGCAGTTACTCGAAGGCTTTGAGGGGGCCCTACGAGCAGTACTTC. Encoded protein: CASSYSKALRGPYEQYF.

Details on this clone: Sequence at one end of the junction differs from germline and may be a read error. CDR3 DNA sequence: TGTGCCAGTAGTTTCTCGGGACTTGGATGGTATGGCTACACCTTC. It encodes CASSFSGLGWYGYTF. The V and J genes are TRBV6-6 and TRBJ1-2; tentative D call: TRBD1 (5 bases). Per germline, CDR1 MNHNY and CDR2 SVGAGI (reference sequence). The length of the CDR3 is 15 residues.